Presented here are 3 T cell receptor beta chains from one specimen sequenced in a study of blood T cell repertoires in COVID-19. The repertoire was sequenced with immunoSEQ multiplex PCR; TCRdb's copy has only in-frame clones and lacks some. Among 150,000 or so clones, 91% were seen once, and the ten largest hold under 0.6%. Material for sequencing was peripheral blood. These receptors came from a man aged 45-65 years with acute or convalescent COVID-19.

This rearrangement joins TRBV11-2 to TRBJ1-2; a weak D match, TRBD1 (5 bases). Per germline, CDR1 SGHAT and CDR2 FQNNGV. Trimming removed 0 bases at V and 7 bases at J, with 15 bases between. This CDR3 spans 15 amino acids. CDR3 nucleotide sequence: TGTGCCAGCAGCTTAGATCTGGGGGGATTCGCTGGCTACACCTTC. Translated: CASSLDLGGFAGYTF. The complete variable domain, with remaining parts taken from reference TRBV11-2 and TRBJ1-2, reads EAGVAQSPRYKIIEKRQSVAFWCNPISGHATLYWYQQILGQGPKLLIQFQNNGVVDDSQLPKDRFSAERLKGVDSTLKIQPAKLEDSAVYLCASSLDLGGFAGYTFGSGTRLTVV.

The chain is built from TRBV25-1 and TRBJ1-1, with TRBD1 matching 7 bases. The CDR3 runs 16 residues. Per germline, CDR1 MGHDK and CDR2 SYGVNS. V shed 2 bases and J 0 bases; nucleotides not matched to a gene: 6. CDR3 nucleotide sequence: TGTGCCAGCAGTGAAGCCAGGGGGGCGGTGAACACTGAAGCTTTCTTT. Its protein product is CASSEARGAVNTEAFF.

The chain combines TRBV10-3 with TRBJ2-7, with D possibly TRBD1 on 5 matching bases. Per the germline V gene, CDR1 is ENHRY and CDR2 is SYGVKD. This CDR3 comprises 14 residues. The ends were cut back, 0 bases at V and 5 bases at J, with 11 bases in the middle. The chain's CDR3 is CAISESGQSDEQYF. Here the CDR3 DNA reads TGTGCCATCAGTGAGTCGGGGCAAAGTGACGAGCAGTACTTC.